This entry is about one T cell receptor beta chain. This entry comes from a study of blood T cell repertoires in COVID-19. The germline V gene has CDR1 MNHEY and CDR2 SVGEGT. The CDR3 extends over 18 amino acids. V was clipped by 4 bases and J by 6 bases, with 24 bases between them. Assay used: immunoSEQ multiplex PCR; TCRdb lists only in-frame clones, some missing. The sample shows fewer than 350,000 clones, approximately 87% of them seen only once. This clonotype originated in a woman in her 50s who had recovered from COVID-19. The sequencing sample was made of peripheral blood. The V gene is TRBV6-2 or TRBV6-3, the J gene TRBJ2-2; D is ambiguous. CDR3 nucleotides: TGTGCCAGCAGTTTCATTCCTAGGTTTCTACATGACGCCGGGGAGCTGTTTTTT. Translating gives CASSFIPRFLHDAGELFF.